The 11 T cell receptor beta chains below were found in one sample sequenced in a study of T cells in Graves' hyperthyroidism and ophthalmopathy (dated by TCRdb to between 2017 and 2020). The protocol used for the library was multiplex PCR. The run used an Illumina HiSeq 2000. TCR beta CDR3 regions were amplified from RNA transcripts. For the first round of RT-PCR on the TCR CDR3, the HTBI primer set was used together with the Qiagen OneStep RT-PCR kit. TCRdb reprocessing: public reads trimmed at Q25 with fastp, clones called with MiXCR, in-frame beta chains kept. Rows merge per CDR3 protein into single entries with the most common DNA and genes. Here the sample has 500,000 to 750,000 distinct CDR3 sequences; about 14% occur a single time. The ten largest clones take up roughly 7% of the sample. Material: blood. The receptors come from a young woman with Graves' ophthalmopathy.

At least ten counts were recorded for this clonotype. This chain links TRBV20-1 with TRBJ2-2; D is possibly TRBD1 or TRBD2 (6 bases each). The CDR3 covers 15 residues. Germline V gene sequence: CDR1 DFQATT, CDR2 SNEGSKA (reference sequence). V was clipped by 5 bases and J by 7 bases, with 20 bases between them. CDR3 loop: CSAPRRGRFDGELFF. DNA for the CDR3: TGCAGTGCTCCCAGGAGGGGGAGATTTGACGGGGAGCTGTTTTTT.

Regarding this clonotype: This may come from a read error, since a much larger clone is one base off. The chain recombines TRBV7-3 with TRBJ2-2; D tentatively fits TRBD1 or TRBD2 (5 bases each). The CDR3 runs 15 residues. CDR1 is SGHTA, CDR2 FQGTGA, per germline. CDR3 sequence: CASSSRDGDTGEPFF. The DNA for the CDR3 is TGTGCCAGCAGCTCCCGGGACGGCGACACCGGGGAGCCGTTTTTT.

There are many counts of this clonotype. The chain carries TRBV3-1 and TRBJ1-1, with D uncertain. With 0 bases removed from V and 4 bases from J, the gap between germline ends came to 12 bases. The CDR3 loop spans 15 amino acids. Germline-derived CDR1 and CDR2 are LGHDT and YNNKEL (reference sequence). CDR3 DNA sequence: TGTGCCAGCAGCCAAGAAGGAGGGTTCGTCACTGAAGCTTTCTTT. Its protein is CASSQEGGFVTEAFF.

The sample holds many counts of this clonotype. This rearrangement joins TRBV7-8 to TRBJ2-3, with D maybe TRBD1 (5 bases). With 4 bases removed from V and 8 bases from J, the gap between germline ends came to 13 bases. The CDR3 has 13 amino acids. Germline V gene lookup returns CDR1 SGHVS and CDR2 FQNEAQ. DNA of the CDR3: TGTGCCAGCAGCTCACAGGCAGGGTCTACGCAGTATTTT. Amino acid sequence: CASSSQAGSTQYF.

This clonotype has ten or more counts. V and J are TRBV12-3 or TRBV12-4 and TRBJ2-3, with 11 nucleotides matching TRBD2. Unmatched junction bases numbered 9, after V lost 1 base and J lost 0 bases. This CDR3 region has 19 residues. CDR3 DNA: TGTGCCAGCAGTTTAGGACCGGGACTAGCGGAGATTAGCACAGATACGCAGTATTTT. Its translation is CASSLGPGLAEISTDTQYF.

This clonotype was counted only a few times. The gene calls are TRBV29-1 and TRBJ2-1; 10 positions match TRBD1. V trimming: 2 bases; J trimming: 4 bases; junction bases outside the gene matches: 2. CDR1 is SQVTM, CDR2 ANQGSEA, per germline. The CDR3 contains 14 residues. The CDR3, as DNA: TGCAGCGTTGAACGGACAGGGGGTTACAATGAGCAGTTCTTC. Its translation: CSVERTGGYNEQFF.

There are many counts of this clonotype. This sequence joins TRBV10-3 and TRBJ2-1; no clear D. V was trimmed by 2 bases and J by 6 bases, leaving 14 bases between them. The CDR3 is 15 residues long. Looked up from germline, CDR1 is ENHRY and CDR2 is SYGVKD. CDR3 region: CAISEAPSNGNEQFF. As DNA, the CDR3 is TGTGCCATCAGTGAGGCGCCCTCCAACGGCAATGAGCAGTTCTTC.

J is TRBJ2-7 and V is TRBV3-1; D unclear. Germline V gives CDR1 LGHDT, CDR2 YNNKEL (reference sequence). This CDR3 spans 14 amino acids. With 5 bases removed from V and 2 bases from J, the gap between germline ends came to 13 bases. CDR3 nucleotides: TGTGCCAGCAGCATCACAGTGGGTCCCTACGAGCAGTACTTC. Its translation: CASSITVGPYEQYF.

This clonotype was seen ten or more times. This chain uses TRBV28 with TRBJ2-7; 7 bases align to TRBD2. The CDR3 is 12 residues long. CDR1 and CDR2 from the germline V gene are MDHEN and SYDVKM. Losses at the gene ends were 10 bases for V and 7 bases for J; bases not matched to a gene: 10. CDR3 loop: CATMTPAGEQYF. In DNA, the CDR3 is TGTGCCACCATGACGCCAGCGGGGGAGCAGTACTTC. Variable domain in full (rest from reference TRBV28 and TRBJ2-7): DVKVTQSSRYLVKRTGEKVFLECVQDMDHENMFWYRQDPGLGLRLIYFSYDVKMKEKGDIPEGYSVSREKKERFSLILESASTNQTSMYLCATMTPAGEQYFGPGTRLTVT.

The chain combines TRBV19 with TRBJ2-3; D gene unclear. This CDR3 is 16 amino acids long. V was clipped by 4 bases and J by 0 bases, with 14 bases between them. Germline assignment: CDR1 LNHDA and CDR2 SQIVND (reference sequence). For the CDR3, the DNA is TGTGCCAGTAGTACGTCTCGGCGGTTTAGCACAGATACGCAGTATTTT. It translates to CASSTSRRFSTDTQYF. The full variable domain, rest sourced from reference TRBV19 and TRBJ2-3, is DGGITQSPKYLFRKEGQNVTLSCEQNLNHDAMYWYRQDPGQGLRLIYYSQIVNDFQKGDIAEGYSVSREKKESFPLTVTSAQKNPTAFYLCASSTSRRFSTDTQYFGPGTRLTVL.

As for this clonotype: A much bigger clone sits one base away, suggesting this may be a read error. The chain recombines TRBV12-3 or TRBV12-4 with TRBJ2-1, with D uncertain. The DNA end lines up better with TRBJ2-7; the J call may be wrong. The CDR3 contains 14 residues. The CDR3 reads CASSFTRYPNEQYF. The CDR3 coding sequence is TGTGCCAGCAGTTTCACCAGGTACCCCAATGAGCAGTACTTC.